This entry lists 15 T cell receptor beta chains sequenced from one sample in a study of blood T cells in healthy people across ages (dated by TCRdb to the mid-2010s). Library prep was done by 5' RACE. Instrument on record: Illumina HiSeq 2500. A second PCR of about 7 to 12 cycles was run with a J-beta primer mix and a sample-barcoded 5' primer. Starting from the raw public reads, TCRdb applied fastp trimming at Q25, assembled clones with MiXCR and retained in-frame beta chains. Identical CDR3 proteins give one entry, which carries the most common genes and DNA. This sample comprises about 680,000 distinct CDR3 sequences, about 52% of them detected only once. The ten largest clonotypes hold roughly a third of the sample. The sample was blood. Receptors were obtained from a woman between 55 and 75 years old in good health.

V and J are TRBV18 and TRBJ2-4; 8 bases align to TRBD2. V trimming: 3 bases; J trimming: 13 bases; junction bases outside the gene matches: 20. Germline V gene sequence: CDR1 KGHSH, CDR2 LQKENI. The CDR3 contains 17 residues. The CDR3 is CASSPALREDSAVKQYF. As DNA, the CDR3 is TGTGCCAGCTCACCCGCTCTGCGGGAGGATTCGGCCGTCAAGCAGTACTTC. Full variable domain (outside the CDR3, taken from reference TRBV18 and TRBJ2-4): NAGVMQNPRHLVRRRGQEARLRCSPMKGHSHVYWYRQLPEEGLKFMVYLQKENIIDESGMPKERFSAEFPKEGPSILRIQQVVRGDSAAYFCASSPALREDSAVKQYFGAGTRLSVL.

This chain uses TRBV3-1 with TRBJ2-7, with D perhaps TRBD1 (7 bases). V lost 4 bases to trimming and J lost 7 bases, with 14 bases between them. Germline values: CDR1 LGHDT, CDR2 YNNKEL (reference sequence). The CDR3 has 13 amino acids. CDR3 nucleotide sequence: TGTGCCAGCAGCCGCAGGGGGACTCTGGAGCAGTACTTC. Its protein is CASSRRGTLEQYF.

This clonotype has only a few counts. This chain joins TRBV27 and TRBJ2-1, with TRBD1 matching over 8 bases. Looked up from germline, CDR1 is MNHEY and CDR2 is SMNVEV (reference sequence). The CDR3 is 15 amino acids. Trimming cost V 3 bases and J 2 bases; bases outside gene matches: 3. The CDR3 is CASSFQGAAYNEQFF. The DNA of the CDR3 is TGTGCCAGCAGTTTCCAGGGGGCGGCCTACAATGAGCAGTTCTTC.

This clonotype was detected only a few times. The chain couples TRBV6-2 or TRBV6-3 to TRBJ2-2; D unclear. The germline V gene has CDR1 MNHEY and CDR2 SVGEGT. The CDR3 consists of 15 residues. V was clipped by 4 bases and J by 2 bases, with 11 bases between them. The CDR3 reads CASSSGRSNTGELFF. In DNA, the CDR3 is TGTGCCAGCAGTTCCGGCCGTTCCAACACCGGGGAGCTGTTTTTT.

The CDR3 DNA sequence: TGTGCCAGCAGCCAGAGGTATAGCGGGGGGATCAATGAGCAGTTCTTC. As protein: CASSQRYSGGINEQFF. The chain employs TRBV3-1 and TRBJ2-1; 10 nucleotides agree with TRBD2. V gave up 3 bases and J gave up 6 bases; unmatched junction bases: 8. This CDR3 has 16 residues. The germline gives CDR1 LGHDT, CDR2 YNNKEL (reference sequence).

V usage is TRBV29-1 and J usage is TRBJ1-1; D uncertain. The germline V gene encodes CDR1 SQVTM and CDR2 ANQGSEA. The CDR3 has 13 residues. V lost 5 bases, J lost 1 base, and 11 bases lay in between. The CDR3 DNA sequence: TGCAGCGTTAAAAACAACAGGAACACTGAAGCTTTCTTT. Translated: CSVKNNRNTEAFF.

This clonotype was counted only a few times. The chain is built from TRBV14 and TRBJ2-1; 9 bases are a match to TRBD2. The CDR3 length is 15 residues. J was trimmed by 5 bases and V by 6 bases; bases with no gene match: 8. The germline V gene has CDR1 SGHDN and CDR2 FVKESK. The CDR3 sequence is CASRELLAGNNEQFF. CDR3 DNA sequence: TGTGCCAGCAGGGAGCTGCTAGCGGGAAACAATGAGCAGTTCTTC. Drawing the rest from reference TRBV14 and TRBJ2-1, the complete variable domain is EAGVTQFPSHSVIEKGQTVTLRCDPISGHDNLYWYRRVMGKEIKFLLHFVKESKQDESGMPNNRFLAERTGGTYSTLKVQPAELEDSGVYFCASRELLAGNNEQFFGPGTRLTVL.

This sequence joins TRBV20-1 and TRBJ1-1; D might be TRBD1 (6 bases). The V gene's germline CDR1 is DFQATT and CDR2 SNEGSKA (reference sequence). V was clipped by 6 bases and J by 3 bases, with 14 bases between them. The length of the CDR3 is 13 residues. The CDR3 DNA follows: TGCAGTGCAAGGGGGGACGGGGACACTGAAGCTTTCTTT. The encoded protein is CSARGDGDTEAFF.

Concerning this clonotype: It may be a read error: a sequence one base away is much more abundant. The chain joins TRBV10-3 to TRBJ2-5, with TRBD1 as a possible D gene (5 bases). CDR3 length equals 14 residues. Germline-derived CDR1 and CDR2 are ENHRY and SYGVKD. The CDR3 region has the DNA TGTGCCATCAGGGAGTCGACAGCTCAAGAGACCCAGTACTTC. It codes for CAIRESTAQETQYF.

This clonotype occurred a few times. The gene calls are TRBV4-2 and TRBJ2-5, with 8 positions matching TRBD2. Germline CDR1 reads LGHNA; CDR2 reads YNFKEQ. V shed 0 bases, J shed 11 bases, and the junction held 5 bases outside the gene matches. This CDR3 region has 13 residues. The CDR3 DNA reads as TGTGCCAGCAGCCAAGATACCGGGAGGGAGCAGTACTTC. This gives the protein CASSQDTGREQYF.

The chain recombines TRBV20-1 with TRBJ2-2; the D gene is possibly TRBD2 (6 bases). The V end was cut by 6 bases, the J end by 4 bases, with 12 bases between. The germline V gene has CDR1 DFQATT and CDR2 SNEGSKA (reference sequence). This CDR3 is built from 13 residues. CDR3 sequence: CSATGSGTGELFF. The CDR3 DNA follows: TGCAGTGCGACCGGGAGTGGCACCGGGGAGCTGTTTTTT.

J is TRBJ2-5 and V is TRBV9, with D perhaps assigned TRBD1 or TRBD2 (5 bases each). Germline CDR1 SGDLS, CDR2 YYNGEE. Trimming took off 3 bases at V and 4 bases at J, with 16 bases between the two ends. The CDR3 spans 15 residues. The CDR3 loop is CASSGHGSGGETQYF. The CDR3 nucleotides read TGTGCCAGCAGCGGCCACGGTTCTGGGGGAGAGACCCAGTACTTC.

Regarding this clonotype: This may arise from a read error, as a much more abundant clone is one base away. The chain uses TRBV11-2 and TRBJ1-2; the D is unclear. The germline V gene has CDR1 SGHAT and CDR2 FQNNGV. This CDR3 is built from 12 residues. In DNA form, the CDR3 reads TGTGCCAGCAGCTTAGAGAGCTATGGCTGCACCTTC. Protein sequence: CASSLESYGCTF.

This clonotype was detected a few times. V usage is TRBV2 and J usage is TRBJ2-5, with TRBD2 identical over 7 bases. CDR1 and CDR2 (germline): SNHLY, FYNNEI. The CDR3 has 16 amino acids. J was trimmed by 2 bases and V by 6 bases; bases with no gene match: 12. CDR3 in DNA: TGTGCCAGCAGAGCGAAGGCTAGCGGATTACAAGAGACCCAGTACTTC. It specifies CASRAKASGLQETQYF.

To note about this clonotype: Since a much larger clone is just one base distant, this may be a read error. The rearrangement uses TRBV4-3 and TRBJ1-4, with D hard to call. Germline V CDR1 and CDR2: LGHNA, YSLEER. The CDR3 has 15 amino acids. Here the CDR3 reads CASSQAGSGNEELFF. Here the CDR3 DNA reads TGCGCCAGCAGCCAAGCCGGGAGCGGCAATGAAGAACTGTTTTTT.